What follows are 8 T cell receptor beta chains derived from one specimen sequenced in a study of blood T cell repertoires in COVID-19. TCRdb keeps only in-frame clones here, not all; method: immunoSEQ multiplex PCR. The data show tens of thousands of clones, roughly four fifths seen once. Input material: peripheral blood. These receptors originate from a woman older than 75 with acute or convalescent COVID-19.

The chain recombines TRBV28 with TRBJ1-2, with a weak D call TRBD1 (6 bases). V lost 2 bases and J lost 7, with 14 bases in between. The V gene's germline CDR1 is MDHEN and CDR2 SYDVKM. The CDR3 has 14 amino acids. The DNA of the CDR3 is TGTGCCAGCAGTTTAGGTCTGGGGGACATTGGCTACACCTTC. Protein: CASSLGLGDIGYTF.

The rearrangement links TRBV11-2 to TRBJ2-7, with a weak D call TRBD1 (5 bases). This CDR3 spans 14 amino acids. Trimming cost V 1 base and J 3 bases, with 10 bases left between them. Germline CDR1 reads SGHAT; CDR2 reads FQNNGV. The CDR3 spells CASSLGQGGYEQYF. The CDR3, as DNA: TGTGCCAGCAGCTTAGGTCAGGGTGGCTACGAGCAGTACTTC.

The gene calls are TRBV27 and TRBJ2-3, with a possible D match to TRBD2 (6 bases). This CDR3 region has 13 residues. V was trimmed by 3 bases and J by 7 bases, leaving 11 bases between them. The germline CDR1 and CDR2 sequences are MNHEY and SMNVEV (reference sequence). CDR3 nucleotides: TGTGCCAGCAGTTTGTCCGGGGGTTATACGCAGTATTTT. It is translated as CASSLSGGYTQYF.

V is TRBV6-5 and J is TRBJ2-3; 13 bases are a match to TRBD2. Germline V CDR1 and CDR2: MNHEY, SVGAGI. This CDR3 region has 14 residues. Trimming took 6 bases from V and 8 from J; bases not matched to a gene: 5. In DNA, the CDR3 is TGTGCCAGCAGCCCCGGACTAGCGGGAGTTACGCAGTATTTT. This gives the protein CASSPGLAGVTQYF.

As regards this clone: The same CDR3 can be traced to other DNA sequences in this sample. This chain uses TRBV5-1 with TRBJ2-1; 12 bases fit TRBD2. V trimming: 6 bases; J trimming: 6 bases; junction bases outside the gene matches: 1. The CDR3 has 13 amino acids. Germline values: CDR1 SGHRS, CDR2 YFSETQ. CDR3 residues: CASKLAGGNEQFF. CDR3 nucleotide sequence: TGCGCCAGCAAACTAGCGGGGGGCAATGAGCAGTTCTTC.

DNA for the CDR3: TGTGCCAGTAGTAGTAGCGGGGTCGCCTCGGATACGCAGTATTTT. Its translation: CASSSSGVASDTQYF. The chain joins TRBV19 to TRBJ2-3; 8 bases line up with TRBD2. The CDR3 totals 15 residues. Germline loops: CDR1 LNHDA, CDR2 SQIVND (reference sequence). V was pared by 4 bases and J by 6 bases, with 9 bases of the junction left unmatched.

This clone was recorded only once. In DNA, the CDR3 is TGTGCCAGCAGTAAACAGGGGATCGGCGGCAATGAGCAGTTCTTC. It yields the protein CASSKQGIGGNEQFF. The chain joins TRBV6-5 to TRBJ2-1; 7 nucleotides agree with TRBD1. This CDR3 has 15 amino acids. Trimming took 5 bases from V and 6 from J; bases not matched to a gene: 10. Germline CDR1 is MNHEY and CDR2 is SVGAGI.

A single count supports this clone. V gene TRBV11-2 combines with J gene TRBJ2-3; a weak D match, TRBD2 (6 bases). V lost 0 bases and J lost 5, with 18 bases in between. The CDR3 is 17 residues long. Germline CDR1 reads SGHAT; CDR2 reads FQNNGV. The CDR3 protein is CASSLDRDFQRGDTQYF. CDR3 nucleotides: TGTGCCAGCAGCTTAGATCGGGACTTCCAAAGAGGAGATACGCAGTATTTT.